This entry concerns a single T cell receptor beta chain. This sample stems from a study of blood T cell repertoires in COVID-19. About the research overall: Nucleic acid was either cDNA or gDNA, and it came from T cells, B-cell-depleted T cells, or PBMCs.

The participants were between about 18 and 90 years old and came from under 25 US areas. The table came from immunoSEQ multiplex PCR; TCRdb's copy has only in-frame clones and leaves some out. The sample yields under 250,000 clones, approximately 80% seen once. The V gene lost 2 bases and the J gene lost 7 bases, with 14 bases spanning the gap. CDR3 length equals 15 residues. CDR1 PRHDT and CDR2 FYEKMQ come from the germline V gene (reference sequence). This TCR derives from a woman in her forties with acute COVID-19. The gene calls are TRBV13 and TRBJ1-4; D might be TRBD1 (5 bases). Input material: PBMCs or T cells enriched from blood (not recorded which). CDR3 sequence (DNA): TGTGCCAGCAGCTTACGGGGGAGCAAAATTGAAAAACTGTTTTTT. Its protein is CASSLRGSKIEKLFF.